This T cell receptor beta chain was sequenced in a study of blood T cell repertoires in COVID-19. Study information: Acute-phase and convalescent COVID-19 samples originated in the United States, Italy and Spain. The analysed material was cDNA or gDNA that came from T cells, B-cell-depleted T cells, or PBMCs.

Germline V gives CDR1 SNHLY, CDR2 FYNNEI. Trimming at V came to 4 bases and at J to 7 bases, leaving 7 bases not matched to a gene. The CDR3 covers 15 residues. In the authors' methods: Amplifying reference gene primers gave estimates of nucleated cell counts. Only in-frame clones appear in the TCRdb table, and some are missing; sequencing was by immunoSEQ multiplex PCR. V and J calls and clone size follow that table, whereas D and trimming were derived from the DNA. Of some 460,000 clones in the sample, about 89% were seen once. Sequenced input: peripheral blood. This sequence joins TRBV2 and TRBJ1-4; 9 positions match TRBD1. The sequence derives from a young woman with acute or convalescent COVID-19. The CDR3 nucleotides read TGTGCCAGCAGTGCTAACAGGGGGCGGAGTGAAAAACTGTTTTTT. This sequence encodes CASSANRGRSEKLFF.